Below, 21 T cell receptor beta chains from the same sample are listed, as sequenced in a study of cytomegalovirus exposure and HLA in healthy donors. A multiplex PCR was run with 60 Vbeta primers and 13 Jbeta primers. Clones were sequenced by immunoSEQ multiplex PCR, and TCRdb holds only the in-frame ones, with some missing. Among approximately 120,000 clones listed, almost 75% were seen once. The sequencing input was PBMCs. The source is a man aged 35 to 55 in good health and CMV-seronegative.

The chain joins TRBV14 to TRBJ1-6; D gene unclear. The V end lost 0 bases, the J end lost 7 bases, and 22 bases lay between the germline ends. The CDR3 extends over 19 amino acids. From germline, CDR1 is SGHDN and CDR2 FVKESK. CDR3 nucleotides: TGTGCCAGCAGCCAAGATCCTCGTTTGGCAGGCATCTCCAATTCACCCCTCCACTTT. Translating it yields CASSQDPRLAGISNSPLHF.

This clone was picked up a small number of times. This chain joins TRBV2 and TRBJ2-7; 11 bases match TRBD2. CDR1 SNHLY and CDR2 FYNNEI come from the germline V gene. The CDR3 extends over 18 amino acids. V lost 3 bases to trimming and J lost 1 base; unmatched junction nucleotides: 11. The CDR3 sequence is CASSEGSSGGTASYEQYF. Written as DNA, the CDR3 is TGTGCCAGCAGTGAGGGGTCTAGCGGGGGGACCGCGTCCTACGAGCAGTACTTC.

The rearrangement links TRBV6-5 to TRBJ2-7; 9 nucleotides agree with TRBD2. Trimming cost V 4 bases and J 3 bases; bases outside gene matches: 10. The CDR3 is 16 residues long. Germline loops: CDR1 MNHEY, CDR2 SVGAGI. The CDR3 DNA follows: TGTGCCAGCAGTTCTCCTCGACTAGCGGTTCACTACGAGCAGTACTTC. This codes for CASSSPRLAVHYEQYF.

This chain links TRBV29-1 with TRBJ1-4; D ambiguous. Germline CDR1 reads SQVTM; CDR2 reads ANQGSEA. The CDR3 extends over 13 amino acids. Deletions cut 5 bases from V and 8 bases from J, with 15 bases between. The CDR3 sequence is CSVQRENGEKLFF. CDR3 nucleotide sequence: TGCAGCGTTCAGAGGGAGAACGGGGAAAAACTGTTTTTT.

The sample holds one count of this clone. The chain joins TRBV5-1 to TRBJ2-7, with 9 bases aligning to TRBD1. Germline loops: CDR1 SGHRS, CDR2 YFSETQ. The CDR3 extends over 13 amino acids. Trimming at V came to 3 bases and at J to 6 bases, leaving 4 bases not matched to a gene. The CDR3 reads CASSSGQGCEQYF. CDR3 DNA sequence: TGCGCCAGCAGCTCGGGACAGGGCTGCGAGCAGTACTTC.

This clone has a handful of counts. The rearrangement joins TRBV14 to TRBJ2-7; no clear D gene. The V gene lost 8 bases and the J gene lost 2 bases, with 13 bases spanning the gap. There are 13 residues in the CDR3. Germline CDR1 is SGHDN and CDR2 is FVKESK. CDR3 nucleotide sequence: TGTGCCAGCGCGGTTGATTCCCCCTACGAGCAGTACTTC. Translated: CASAVDSPYEQYF.

J is TRBJ2-5 and V is TRBV28; 10 nucleotides agree with TRBD2. Trimming removed 5 bases from V and 5 bases from J; junction bases left unmatched: 5. Germline V gives CDR1 MDHEN, CDR2 SYDVKM. CDR3 size: 14 residues. CDR3 nucleotides: TGTGCCAGCAGTCCAAGAGCGGGGGGGGAGACCCAGTACTTC. This encodes CASSPRAGGETQYF.

The table lists this clone with a count of one. This sequence joins TRBV5-1 and TRBJ1-4, with a tentative D call TRBD1 (6 bases). Germline V CDR1 and CDR2: SGHRS, YFSETQ. With 4 bases removed from V and 4 bases from J, the gap between germline ends came to 14 bases. The CDR3 has 15 residues. CDR3 in amino acids: CASSAAGVNNEKLFF. CDR3 sequence (DNA): TGCGCCAGCAGCGCCGCAGGGGTAAATAATGAAAAACTGTTTTTT.

The sample holds a few counts of this clone. This chain uses TRBV2 with TRBJ1-1; D remains ambiguous. CDR3 length equals 12 residues. Trimming removed 4 bases at V and 6 bases at J, with 9 bases between. CDR1 is SNHLY and CDR2 is FYNNEI in the germline V gene. The CDR3 reads CASSADKPEAFF. CDR3 nucleotide sequence: TGTGCCAGCAGTGCCGACAAACCTGAAGCTTTCTTT.

The CDR3 region is CASSLGQNTEAFF. The CDR3 DNA reads TGTGCCAGCAGCCTCGGACAGAACACTGAAGCTTTCTTT. This rearrangement joins TRBV7-2 to TRBJ1-1, with D possibly matching TRBD1 (5 bases). This CDR3 is built from 13 residues. In germline, CDR1 is SGHTA, CDR2 FQGNSA. Between the trimmed V and J ends, which lost 5 bases and 1 base, there was a span of 8 bases.

The J gene is TRBJ1-1, the V gene TRBV11-2, with D perhaps matching TRBD1 (6 bases). This CDR3 is built from 15 residues. Germline CDR1 SGHAT, CDR2 FQNNGV. V was cut by 4 bases and J by 0 bases, with 12 bases left in between. This CDR3 reads CASSSYRDMNTEAFF. CDR3 in DNA: TGTGCCAGCAGCTCCTACAGGGATATGAACACTGAAGCTTTCTTT.

This sequence joins TRBV2 and TRBJ2-7; no firm D call. Germline V gene data show CDR1 as SNHLY and CDR2 as FYNNEI. This CDR3 spans 19 amino acids. With 3 bases removed from V and 2 bases from J, the gap between germline ends came to 26 bases. This CDR3 reads CASSDGRSTWKPSTYEQYF. The CDR3 DNA follows: TGTGCCAGCAGTGATGGGCGATCGACGTGGAAACCCTCCACCTACGAGCAGTACTTC.

The chain recombines TRBV30 with TRBJ1-1, with 8 bases that match TRBD1. With 8 bases clipped from V and 2 bases from J, the junction kept 10 bases outside the gene matches. CDR1 is GTSNPN and CDR2 is SVGIG in the germline V gene (reference sequence). CDR3 size: 14 residues. The CDR3 DNA reads as TGTGCCGGAGAGGGACAGGCCTTTAACACTGAAGCTTTCTTT. This translates into CAGEGQAFNTEAFF.

J is TRBJ1-5 and V is TRBV18; TRBD1 matches 10 bases. This CDR3 is 17 amino acids long. CDR1 KGHSH and CDR2 LQKENI come from the germline V gene. J lost 2 bases, V lost 6 bases, and 10 bases had no gene match. The CDR3 DNA reads TGTGCCAGCTCTCGGGGACAGGGGACGAGCGGCAATCAGCCCCAGCATTTT. Amino acids: CASSRGQGTSGNQPQHF.

This clone was seen only a few times. This chain joins TRBV7-9 and TRBJ1-1; the match to TRBD1 covers 7 bases. After removal of 3 bases from V and 6 bases from J, the junction contained 10 bases not matched to a gene. This CDR3 contains 15 residues. Per the germline V gene, CDR1 is SEHNR and CDR2 is FQNEAQ (reference sequence). CDR3 DNA sequence: TGTGCCAGCAGCTTGCCTGACAGGGAAGGCCCTGAAGCTTTCTTT. It is translated as CASSLPDREGPEAFF.

Only one count was recorded for this clone. The rearrangement uses TRBV27 and TRBJ1-6, with D possibly TRBD1 on 5 matching bases. Trimming removed 0 bases from V and 10 bases from J, with 13 bases in between. The CDR3 runs to 15 residues. CDR1 MNHEY and CDR2 SMNVEV come from the germline V gene (reference sequence). CDR3 region: CASSLSPGYGSPLHF. For the CDR3, the DNA is TGTGCCAGCAGTTTATCCCCAGGGTATGGCTCACCCCTCCACTTT.

The chain links TRBV7-9 to TRBJ2-3; the match to TRBD2 covers 9 bases. The length of the CDR3 is 16 residues. Per germline, CDR1 SEHNR and CDR2 FQNEAQ (reference sequence). Germline trimming cut 5 bases from V and 0 bases from J; bases unmatched to any gene: 6. The CDR3 sequence: CASSTASGESTDTQYF. CDR3 nucleotide sequence: TGTGCCAGCAGCACCGCTAGCGGGGAAAGCACAGATACGCAGTATTTT.

J is TRBJ2-7 and V is TRBV6-5; unclear D gene. CDR1 and CDR2 (germline): MNHEY, SVGAGI. CDR3 size: 14 residues. Trimming took 5 bases from V and 4 from J, leaving 15 bases between them. The CDR3 spells CASSHTPPGYEQYF. Here the CDR3 DNA reads TGTGCCAGCAGTCATACTCCCCCCGGTTACGAGCAGTACTTC.

The J gene is TRBJ1-2, the V gene TRBV19; 7 bases map to TRBD1. Trimming cost V 5 bases and J 0 bases; bases outside gene matches: 6. CDR3 size: 15 residues. CDR1 and CDR2 (germline): LNHDA, SQIVND (reference sequence). The CDR3 DNA reads TGTGCCAGTAGTGCCGGGACAGCCGCTAACTATGGCTACACCTTC. It translates to CASSAGTAANYGYTF. Combining the CDR3 with reference TRBV19 and TRBJ1-2 gives the whole variable domain DGGITQSPKYLFRKEGQNVTLSCEQNLNHDAMYWYRQDPGQGLRLIYYSQIVNDFQKGDIAEGYSVSREKKESFPLTVTSAQKNPTAFYLCASSAGTAANYGYTFGSGTRLTVV.

V usage is TRBV5-4 and J usage is TRBJ2-1; 10 bases align to TRBD1. The V gene's germline CDR1 is SGHNT and CDR2 YYREEE (reference sequence). The CDR3 is made up of 14 amino acids. V shed 7 bases and J 7 bases; nucleotides not matched to a gene: 8. CDR3 in amino acids: CASGIGQGGNEQFF. CDR3 DNA sequence: TGTGCCAGCGGTATCGGACAGGGGGGGAATGAGCAGTTCTTC.

The chain joins TRBV5-8 to TRBJ2-7; 10 bases line up with TRBD1. V lost 0 bases to trimming and J lost 1 base; unmatched junction nucleotides: 1. CDR1 and CDR2 (germline): SGHTS, YDEGEE. The CDR3 contains 15 residues. The CDR3 loop reads CASSLGQGASYEQYF. In DNA, the CDR3 is TGTGCCAGCAGCTTGGGACAGGGGGCTTCCTACGAGCAGTACTTC.